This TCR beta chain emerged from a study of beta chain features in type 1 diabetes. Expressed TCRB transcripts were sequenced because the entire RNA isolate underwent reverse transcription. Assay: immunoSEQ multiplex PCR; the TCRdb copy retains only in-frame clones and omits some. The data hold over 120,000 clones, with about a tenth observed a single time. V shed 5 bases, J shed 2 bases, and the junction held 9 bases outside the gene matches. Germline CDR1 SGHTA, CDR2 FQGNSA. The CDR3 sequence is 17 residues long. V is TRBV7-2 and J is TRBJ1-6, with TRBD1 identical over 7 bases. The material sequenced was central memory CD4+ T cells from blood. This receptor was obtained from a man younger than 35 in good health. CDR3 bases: TGTGCCAGCAGCCAATCCACAGGGGCGACCTATAATTCACCCCTCCACTTT. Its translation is CASSQSTGATYNSPLHF.